This T cell receptor beta chain derives from a study of vaccination effects on CD4 cells after COVID-19. Across the study: The post-vaccine samples were taken, at the median, 72 days after the second dose. Wells containing 1.5 million to 2 million PBMC each were cultured with roughly 10 IU/ml IL-2 and about 10 ug/ml peptides.

V shed 6 bases and J shed 3 bases, with 11 bases lying between them. The CDR3 has 14 amino acids. Looked up from germline, CDR1 is SNHLY and CDR2 is FYNNEI. On this clone: Its antigen is unknown.

Clones were read by immunoSEQ multiplex PCR, and TCRdb kept only the in-frame ones, dropping some. Of about 71,000 clones listed, around 85% are singletons. Study-level results: No early post-infection timepoints were available in the study, which also included few convalescent patients. Late in the post-vaccination period, infection-induced and vaccine-induced clones underwent marked clonal contraction.

With 10 to 11 days of culture completed, CD4+ T cells were isolated. BNT162b2 vaccine or mRNA-1273 vaccine was given to participants in two doses. Sequenced material: CD4+ T cells from PBMCs cultured without peptide, taken after COVID-19 vaccination. This TCR came from a human donor who received a COVID-19 vaccine. The chain links TRBV2 to TRBJ1-4, with D hard to call. CDR3 coding DNA: TGTGCCAGCAGACCGGGCCTACCTAATGAAAAACTGTTTTTT. Translation gives CASRPGLPNEKLFF.